Below, one T cell receptor delta chain is given with its context. Its specificity is not known. This specimen belongs to a study of Vδ1+ human thymocytes. General study points: Thymic TRG and TRD repertoires appeared highly polyclonal, with Gaussian CDR3 length distributions. Bulk repertoire data may be misinterpreted because of unexpected Vdelta2 sequences. TRD repertoires were essentially private, unlike widely shared TRG clonotypes.

Sequences come from RNA converted to cDNA by reverse transcription. Multiplex PCR used pooled V-gene forward primers and a constant-region reverse primer to amplify CDR3s. TCRdb re-called the multiplex PCR reads with CATT. The sample yields about 58,000 delta-chain clones, more than 13% seen once. Germline V gene data show CDR1 as TSWWSYY and CDR2 as QGS. The length of the CDR3 is 24 residues. The V and J ends lost 7 bases and 0 bases, in that order; junction bases with no gene match: 34. Between about 97% and 99.6% of sorted thymocytes were Vdelta1+. The receptor comes from a girl less than two years old who had congenital heart surgery. The chain recombines TRDV1 with TRDJ1; 8 positions agree with TRDD2. The sequencing input was Vdelta1+ gamma-delta thymocytes from the thymus. Subset meaning: FACS-sorted CD3+ TCRalphabeta- TCRVdelta1+ TCRVdelta2- thymocytes. The CDR3 bases are TGTGCTCTTGCGAGGAGACTCAGCCTTCCTAGCCTTTGGGGGCTCCCTTTAGACACCGATAAACTCATCTTT. Its protein is CALARRLSLPSLWGLPLDTDKLIF.